These T cell receptor beta chains were read from a single sample in a study of cytomegalovirus exposure and HLA in healthy donors. The repertoire was sequenced with immunoSEQ multiplex PCR; TCRdb's copy has only in-frame clones and lacks some. The table lists around 210,000 clones, around 84% of them singletons. Sample: PBMCs. These receptors were obtained from a girl aged 2-10 years in good health and CMV-seronegative. Both conserved end residues are part of each CDR3. Each record gives: J gene, D gene, V gene, clone size, CDR3 protein, CDR3 DNA. The D gene is left open where the match is weak. Clone size is given for some rows only: seen once, a few or many times, or a class if the clone is expanded.

J: TRBJ2-3
D: -
V: TRBV7-9
size: -
CDR3: CASSSTGSTDTQYF
DNA: TGTGCCAGCAGCTCGACAGGTAGCACAGATACGCAGTATTTT

J: TRBJ2-1
D: TRBD2
V: TRBV19
size: -
CDR3: CASSLRGGRIDEQFF
DNA: TGTGCCAGTAGTTTGCGGGGGGGCAGGATAGATGAGCAGTTCTTC

J: TRBJ1-6
D: TRBD1
V: TRBV7-8
size: few
CDR3: CASSTTGTGGCSPLHF
DNA: TGTGCCAGCAGCACGACCGGGACAGGGGGCTGTTCACCCCTCCACTTT

J: TRBJ2-5
D: TRBD2
V: TRBV2
size: -
CDR3: CASNFLAGGLQETQYF
DNA: TGTGCCAGCAACTTTCTAGCGGGAGGCCTCCAAGAGACCCAGTACTTC

J: TRBJ1-5
D: -
V: TRBV7-9
size: -
CDR3: CSSSLLGSNQPQHF
DNA: TGTTCCAGCAGCTTACTAGGTAGCAATCAGCCCCAGCATTTT

J: TRBJ1-5
D: TRBD1
V: TRBV6-1
size: few
CDR3: CASSEGQGRYQPQHF
DNA: TGTGCCAGCAGTGAAGGACAGGGCCGCTACCAGCCCCAGCATTTT

J: TRBJ1-2
D: -
V: TRBV18
size: -
CDR3: CASSPWDTNYGYTF
DNA: TGTGCCAGCTCACCCTGGGACACAAACTATGGCTACACCTTC

J: TRBJ1-1
D: -
V: TRBV7-8
size: -
CDR3: CASSLNRFMNTEAFF
DNA: TGTGCCAGCAGCTTAAACAGGTTTATGAACACTGAAGCTTTCTTT

J: TRBJ1-2
D: TRBD1
V: TRBV27
size: -
CDR3: CASSRDRFYGYTF
DNA: TGTGCCAGCAGTAGGGACAGGTTCTATGGCTACACCTTC

J: TRBJ2-1
D: TRBD1
V: TRBV5-6
size: -
CDR3: CASSLDRGDNEQFF
DNA: TGTGCCAGCAGCCTGGACAGGGGGGACAATGAGCAGTTCTTC

J: TRBJ1-5
D: -
V: TRBV2
size: -
CDR3: CASSDLGGNQPQHF
DNA: TGTGCCAGCAGTGATCTGGGGGGAAATCAGCCCCAGCATTTT

J: TRBJ2-7
D: -
V: TRBV19
size: -
CDR3: CASSIGTSYEQYF
DNA: TGTGCCAGTAGTATTGGGACATCTTACGAGCAGTACTTC

J: TRBJ2-7
D: TRBD1
V: TRBV4-1
size: -
CDR3: CASSQGDRGNEQYF
DNA: TGCGCCAGCAGCCAAGGGGACAGGGGGAACGAGCAGTACTTC

J: TRBJ2-1
D: -
V: TRBV27
size: once
CDR3: CASSWVASYNEQFF
DNA: TGTGCCAGCAGTTGGGTAGCGTCCTACAATGAGCAGTTCTTC

J: TRBJ2-7
D: -
V: TRBV6-5
size: -
CDR3: CASSSPGQSYEQYF
DNA: TGTGCCAGCAGTTCCCCAGGACAGTCCTACGAGCAGTACTTC

J: TRBJ1-4
D: -
V: TRBV29-1
size: -
CDR3: CSVGKQGTNEKLFF
DNA: TGCAGCGTTGGAAAACAGGGTACTAATGAAAAACTGTTTTTT

J: TRBJ2-3
D: -
V: TRBV27
size: -
CDR3: CASSFSVMSTDTQYF
DNA: TGTGCCAGCAGTTTCTCCGTTATGAGCACAGATACGCAGTATTTT

J: TRBJ1-4
D: -
V: TRBV30
size: -
CDR3: CAWNGHTNEKLFF
DNA: TGTGCCTGGAATGGACATACTAATGAAAAACTGTTTTTT

J: TRBJ2-1
D: TRBD2
V: TRBV19
size: -
CDR3: CASSILGLAANEQFF
DNA: TGTGCCAGTAGTATCTTGGGACTAGCGGCCAATGAGCAGTTCTTC

J: TRBJ1-2
D: TRBD1
V: TRBV6-5
size: once
CDR3: CASKKTGTGGSGYTF
DNA: TGTGCCAGCAAAAAGACCGGGACAGGGGGGAGTGGCTACACCTTC

J: TRBJ2-5
D: -
V: TRBV9
size: -
CDR3: CASSVGGREETQYF
DNA: TGTGCCAGCAGCGTAGGGGGGCGGGAGGAGACCCAGTACTTC

J: TRBJ2-3
D: TRBD2
V: TRBV27
size: -
CDR3: CASARREGADTQYF
DNA: TGTGCCAGCGCGCGGCGGGAGGGCGCAGATACGCAGTATTTT

J: TRBJ2-5
D: TRBD2
V: TRBV19
size: -
CDR3: CASSIWTSGIIETQYF
DNA: TGTGCCAGTAGTATATGGACTAGCGGAATCATTGAGACCCAGTACTTC

J: TRBJ2-7
D: -
V: TRBV18
size: -
CDR3: CASSPARVYEQYF
DNA: TGTGCCAGCTCACCTGCCAGGGTTTACGAGCAGTACTTC

J: TRBJ1-1
D: -
V: TRBV5-4
size: -
CDR3: CASSLGGAEGEAFF
DNA: TGTGCCAGCAGCTTAGGGGGGGCAGAAGGTGAAGCTTTCTTT

J: TRBJ2-7
D: -
V: TRBV7-9
size: -
CDR3: CASSPSSYEQYF
DNA: TGTGCCAGCAGCCCATCCTCCTACGAGCAGTACTTC

J: TRBJ2-7
D: -
V: TRBV7-9
size: few
CDR3: CASSYYYEQYF
DNA: TGTGCCAGCAGCTACTACTACGAGCAGTACTTC

J: TRBJ1-3
D: -
V: TRBV5-5
size: few
CDR3: CASTPEAQGNTIYF
DNA: TGTGCCAGCACCCCCGAGGCGCAGGGAAACACCATATATTTT

J: TRBJ1-2
D: -
V: TRBV7-9
size: -
CDR3: CASSLEGRQGITIGYTF
DNA: TGTGCCAGCAGCTTAGAGGGCAGGCAGGGAATAACTATTGGCTACACCTTC

J: TRBJ2-1
D: -
V: TRBV2
size: -
CDR3: CASSVWSSYNEQFF
DNA: TGTGCCAGCAGTGTTTGGAGCTCCTACAATGAGCAGTTCTTC

J: TRBJ1-5
D: -
V: TRBV2
size: -
CDR3: CASSEAEARSNQPQHF
DNA: TGTGCCAGCAGTGAAGCGGAGGCACGTAGCAATCAGCCCCAGCATTTT